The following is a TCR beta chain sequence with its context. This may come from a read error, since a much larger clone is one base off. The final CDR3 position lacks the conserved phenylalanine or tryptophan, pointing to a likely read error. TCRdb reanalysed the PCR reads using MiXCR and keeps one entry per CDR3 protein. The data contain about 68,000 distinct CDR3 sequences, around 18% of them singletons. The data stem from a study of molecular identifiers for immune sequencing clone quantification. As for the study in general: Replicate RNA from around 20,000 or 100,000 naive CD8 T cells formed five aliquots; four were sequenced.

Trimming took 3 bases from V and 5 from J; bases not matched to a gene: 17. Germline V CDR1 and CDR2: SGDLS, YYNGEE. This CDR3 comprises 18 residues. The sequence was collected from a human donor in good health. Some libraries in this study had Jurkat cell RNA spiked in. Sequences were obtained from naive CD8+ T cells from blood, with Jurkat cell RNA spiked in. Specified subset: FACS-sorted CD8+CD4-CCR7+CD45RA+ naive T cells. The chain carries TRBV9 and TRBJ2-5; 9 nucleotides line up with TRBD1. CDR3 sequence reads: CASSAANIGQGTWETQYS. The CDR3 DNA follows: TGTGCCAGCAGCGCCGCGAATATTGGACAGGGGACGTGGGAGACCCAGTACTCC.